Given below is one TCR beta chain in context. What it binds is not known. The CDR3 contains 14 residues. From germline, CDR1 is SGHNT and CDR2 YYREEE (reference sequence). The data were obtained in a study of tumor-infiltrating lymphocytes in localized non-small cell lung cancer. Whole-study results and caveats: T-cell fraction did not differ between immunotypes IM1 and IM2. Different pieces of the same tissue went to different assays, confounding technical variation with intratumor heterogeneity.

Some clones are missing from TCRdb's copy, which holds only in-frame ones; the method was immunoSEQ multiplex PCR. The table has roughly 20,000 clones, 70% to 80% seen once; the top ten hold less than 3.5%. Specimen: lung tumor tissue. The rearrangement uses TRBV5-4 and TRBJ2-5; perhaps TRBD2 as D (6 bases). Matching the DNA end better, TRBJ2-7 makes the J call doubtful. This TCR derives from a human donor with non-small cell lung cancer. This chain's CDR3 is CASSLAGTLDEQYF. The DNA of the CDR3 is TGTGCCAGCAGCTTGGCCGGGACTCTCGACGAGCAGTACTTC.